The 25 T cell receptor beta chains listed next were all sequenced from one sample in a study of OX40 agonist ivuxolimab in advanced cancers. Libraries were made using the immunoSEQ multiplex PCR assay. TCRdb carries this immuneACCESS record with in-frame sequences only. Its versions omit some clonotypes, under half of them owing to an unresolved V gene in the studies checked, with the rest unexplained. This sample has tens of thousands of clones in its table, and 85% to 95% of those were observed once. The ten largest clonotypes hold about 12% of the sample. The material was CD4+ or CD8+ T cells sorted from blood, obtained in a trial of the OX40 agonist ivuxolimab. The receptors were sampled from an adult with an advanced solid tumor such as melanoma, head and neck, liver or kidney cancer.

V usage is TRBV4-1 and J usage is TRBJ2-4, with D perhaps TRBD1 or TRBD2 (7 bases each). The CDR3 extends over 17 amino acids. Germline V gene lookup returns CDR1 MGHRA and CDR2 YSYEKL. V was clipped by 0 bases and J by 4 bases, with 16 bases between them. Written as DNA, the CDR3 is TGCGCCAGCAGCCAAGAGTTCAGCAGGGGGGGTAAAAACATTCAGTACTTC. Its translation is CASSQEFSRGGKNIQYF.

The J gene is TRBJ2-1, the V gene TRBV11-2; D perhaps matches TRBD2 (5 bases). Germline-derived CDR1 and CDR2 are SGHAT and FQNNGV. V dropped 3 bases and J dropped 3 bases, with 9 bases sitting between them. CDR3 length: 14 residues. CDR3: CASSFGGSYNEQFF. The CDR3 DNA reads TGTGCCAGCAGCTTCGGTGGGAGCTACAATGAGCAGTTCTTC. Variable domain in full (rest from reference TRBV11-2 and TRBJ2-1): EAGVAQSPRYKIIEKRQSVAFWCNPISGHATLYWYQQILGQGPKLLIQFQNNGVVDDSQLPKDRFSAERLKGVDSTLKIQPAKLEDSAVYLCASSFGGSYNEQFFGPGTRLTVL.

The chain has TRBV4-1 and TRBJ2-7; D not certain. Deletions cut 0 bases from V and 6 bases from J, with 6 bases between. The CDR3 is made up of 12 amino acids. CDR1 is MGHRA and CDR2 is YSYEKL in the germline V gene. The CDR3 region is CASSQEGAEQYF. The CDR3 coding sequence is TGCGCCAGCAGCCAAGAAGGTGCCGAGCAGTACTTC.

J is TRBJ1-3 and V is TRBV6-5, with D unclear. Germline CDR1 and CDR2: MNHEY and SVGAGI. The germline V and J ends were trimmed by 5 bases and 8 bases, with 16 bases remaining between them. CDR3 length equals 14 residues. This chain's CDR3 is CASSLGMGSDTIYF. CDR3 in DNA: TGTGCCAGCAGTCTGGGGATGGGGAGTGACACCATATATTTT.

The CDR3, as DNA: TGTGCCAGCAGCGTACTTAGGTCTGGCGAGCAGTACTTC. Its translation is CASSVLRSGEQYF. The chain is built from TRBV9 and TRBJ2-7; D gene unclear. Trimming took 1 base from V and 6 from J, leaving 11 bases between them. Germline CDR1 and CDR2: SGDLS and YYNGEE. The CDR3 spans 13 residues.

The chain is built from TRBV11-2 and TRBJ2-7; D is uncertain. Germline V CDR1 and CDR2: SGHAT, FQNNGV. CDR3 length equals 13 residues. The V end lost 1 base, the J end lost 3 bases, and 7 bases lay between the germline ends. The CDR3 protein is CASSLGLGYEQYF. The CDR3 DNA reads as TGTGCCAGCAGCTTAGGACTCGGCTACGAGCAGTACTTC.

The V and J genes are TRBV6-5 and TRBJ2-1, with TRBD2 matching 8 bases. The CDR3 covers 15 residues. V lost 2 bases, J lost 7 bases, and 7 bases stayed unmatched. CDR1 MNHEY and CDR2 SVGAGI come from the germline V gene. CDR3 region: CASSYGIAGTNEQFF. In DNA, the CDR3 is TGTGCCAGCAGTTACGGGATAGCGGGAACGAATGAGCAGTTCTTC.

The chain combines TRBV28 with TRBJ1-5; D perhaps matches TRBD1 (6 bases). Germline V CDR1 and CDR2: MDHEN, SYDVKM. CDR3 length equals 14 residues. V dropped 3 bases and J dropped 9 bases, with 15 bases sitting between them. The CDR3 DNA is TGTGCCAGCAGTTTCCGGAAAGGGGGATCGCCCCAGCATTTT. Protein product: CASSFRKGGSPQHF.

The chain couples TRBV28 to TRBJ2-1; 10 bases are a match to TRBD1. The trim removed 6 bases at V and 5 bases at J, leaving 7 bases unmatched. The germline V gene encodes CDR1 MDHEN and CDR2 SYDVKM. CDR3 size: 15 residues. The CDR3 DNA reads TGTGCCAGCAGCAATCCGGGACAGGGGCACAATGAGCAGTTCTTC. Amino acids: CASSNPGQGHNEQFF.

This chain connects TRBV30 to TRBJ2-7, with TRBD1 as a possible D gene (5 bases). CDR3 length: 11 residues. Germline CDR1 reads GTSNPN; CDR2 reads SVGIG (reference sequence). V shed 2 bases and J shed 6 bases, with 8 bases lying between them. The CDR3: CAWSFTGEQYF. In DNA form, the CDR3 reads TGTGCCTGGAGTTTCACAGGCGAGCAGTACTTC. Full variable domain (outside the CDR3, taken from reference TRBV30 and TRBJ2-7): SQTIHQWPATLVQPVGSPLSLECTVEGTSNPNLYWYRQAAGRGLQLLFYSVGIGQISSEVPQNLSASRPQDRQFILSSKKLLLSDSGFYLCAWSFTGEQYFGPGTRLTVT.

J is TRBJ1-2 and V is TRBV6-6; tentatively, D is TRBD1 (5 bases). V lost 9 bases to trimming and J lost 6 bases, with 20 bases between them. Germline V CDR1 and CDR2: MNHNY, SVGAGI (reference sequence). This CDR3 has 14 amino acids. CDR3 coding DNA: TGTGCCAGTTCGACCAGGGTTTTGAACCATGGCTACACCTTC. This translates into CASSTRVLNHGYTF.

V is TRBV7-6 and J is TRBJ2-2; D is unclear. The CDR3 extends over 13 amino acids. The ends were cut back, 1 base at V and 5 bases at J, with 5 bases in the middle. Looked up from germline, CDR1 is SGHVS and CDR2 is FNYEAQ. The CDR3 is CASSLEMTGELFF. CDR3 nucleotides: TGTGCCAGCAGCTTAGAGATGACCGGGGAGCTGTTTTTT. The full variable domain, in which reference TRBV7-6 and TRBJ2-2 provide the parts outside the CDR3, is GAGVSQSPRYKVTKRGQDVALRCDPISGHVSLYWYRQALGQGPEFLTYFNYEAQQDKSGLPNDRFSAERPEGSISTLTIQRTEQRDSAMYRCASSLEMTGELFFGEGSRLTVL.

V is TRBV5-1 and J is TRBJ1-3; D is uncertain. V was clipped by 0 bases and J by 2 bases, with 12 bases between them. Germline V gene sequence: CDR1 SGHRS, CDR2 YFSETQ. CDR3 length: 16 residues. The CDR3 region is CASSLADLGAGNTIYF. The CDR3 DNA reads TGCGCCAGCAGCTTGGCCGATTTAGGCGCTGGAAACACCATATATTTT.

V and J are TRBV10-3 and TRBJ1-4; possibly TRBD1 for D (5 bases). Trimming took off 10 bases at V and 5 bases at J, with 17 bases between the two ends. The CDR3 extends over 14 amino acids. Germline loops: CDR1 ENHRY, CDR2 SYGVKD. The CDR3 here is CATSKGIQNEKLFF. The CDR3 DNA sequence: TGTGCCACCTCGAAGGGGATTCAGAATGAAAAACTGTTTTTT.

This chain uses TRBV5-8 with TRBJ1-1, with no clear D. This CDR3 comprises 14 residues. The V gene lost 4 bases and the J gene lost 11 bases, with 21 bases spanning the gap. The germline CDR1 and CDR2 sequences are SGHTS and YDEGEE. The CDR3 loop is CASSAGTSYVGAFF. CDR3 in DNA: TGTGCCAGCAGCGCTGGAACATCTTATGTTGGGGCTTTCTTT.

Only one count was recorded for this clone. The chain carries TRBV30 and TRBJ1-1, with D unclear. V was shortened by 2 bases and J by 4 bases, with 8 bases between the two germline ends. The CDR3 spans 12 residues. Germline V gene lookup returns CDR1 GTSNPN and CDR2 SVGIG (reference sequence). CDR3 bases: TGTGCCTGGAGTATAGGGAGCACTGAAGCTTTCTTT. Translation: CAWSIGSTEAFF.

This chain links TRBV5-5 with TRBJ2-2; D gene uncertain. Trimming shortened V by 4 bases and J by 8 bases, and 9 bases separated the two germline ends. This CDR3 is 12 amino acids long. Germline V gives CDR1 SGHKS, CDR2 YYEKEE (reference sequence). CDR3: CASSNNIGELFF. CDR3 nucleotide sequence: TGTGCCAGCAGCAACAACATTGGGGAGCTGTTTTTT.

The rearrangement joins TRBV27 to TRBJ1-5; D ambiguous. The V gene's germline CDR1 is MNHEY and CDR2 SMNVEV (reference sequence). This CDR3 contains 13 residues. Trimming removed 3 bases at V and 7 bases at J, with 10 bases between. CDR3 protein: CASSLADWQPQHF. CDR3 nucleotide sequence: TGTGCCAGCAGTTTGGCGGACTGGCAGCCCCAGCATTTT.

To note about this clone: Additional DNA sequences in this sample encode the identical CDR3. This chain links TRBV19 with TRBJ2-7; D possibly corresponds to TRBD2 (5 bases). The V end was cut by 1 base, the J end by 5 bases, with 9 bases between. The germline V gene encodes CDR1 LNHDA and CDR2 SQIVND (reference sequence). This CDR3 is 13 amino acids long. The CDR3 nucleotides are TGTGCCAGTAGTATAGGGTCGGGGAACGAGCAGTACTTC. This codes for CASSIGSGNEQYF.

The chain couples TRBV7-9 to TRBJ2-2, with D possibly TRBD1 on 6 matching bases. V gave up 10 bases and J gave up 0 bases, with 18 bases separating them. This CDR3 spans 16 amino acids. The germline gives CDR1 SEHNR, CDR2 FQNEAQ (reference sequence). CDR3 DNA: TGTGCCACCTTAACCGGGACATATACGAACACCGGGGAGCTGTTTTTT. Translation: CATLTGTYTNTGELFF.

The CDR3 DNA sequence: TGTGCCAGCAGCCGGACTAGCGGTTACAATGAGCAGTTCTTC. Its translation is CASSRTSGYNEQFF. This chain uses TRBV6-5 with TRBJ2-1; 10 bases match TRBD2. Germline trimming cut 6 bases from V and 4 bases from J; bases unmatched to any gene: 3. The CDR3 covers 14 residues. Germline values: CDR1 MNHEY, CDR2 SVGAGI.

The rearrangement links TRBV27 to TRBJ2-7; 12 positions match TRBD2. Trimming cost V 7 bases and J 5 bases; bases outside gene matches: 18. The length of the CDR3 is 18 residues. Per the germline V gene, CDR1 is MNHEY and CDR2 is SMNVEV (reference sequence). The CDR3 nucleotides read TGTGCCAGCAAGTCAGGTCTAGCGGGAGGGCTAGGCCCCCACGAGCAGTACTTC. Its translation: CASKSGLAGGLGPHEQYF.

The genes are TRBV9 and TRBJ2-7; D not resolved. The CDR3 contains 13 residues. With 1 base removed from V and 5 bases from J, the gap between germline ends came to 10 bases. Per germline, CDR1 SGDLS and CDR2 YYNGEE. DNA for the CDR3: TGTGCCAGCAGCGTATATAGTGAAGACGAGCAGTACTTC. As protein: CASSVYSEDEQYF.

This rearrangement joins TRBV7-9 to TRBJ2-2; D remains ambiguous. Trimming shortened V by 8 bases and J by 5 bases, and 15 bases separated the two germline ends. The CDR3 extends over 14 amino acids. From germline, CDR1 is SEHNR and CDR2 FQNEAQ (reference sequence). This CDR3 reads CASRGESGTGELFF. CDR3 bases: TGTGCCAGCCGTGGTGAGAGTGGAACCGGGGAGCTGTTTTTT.

This clone was picked up a small number of times. V gene TRBV7-3 combines with J gene TRBJ1-3; no definite D call. The germline CDR1 and CDR2 sequences are SGHTA and FQGTGA. Trimming shortened V by 2 bases and J by 4 bases, and 6 bases separated the two germline ends. This CDR3 is 13 amino acids long. CDR3 bases: TGTGCCAGCAGCTTAGGATGGGGAAACACCATATATTTT. Protein: CASSLGWGNTIYF.